One and the same sample provided the 5 T cell receptor beta chains below, sequenced in a study of cytomegalovirus exposure and HLA in healthy donors. With 60 Vbeta and 13 Jbeta primers, the PCR was carried out. Sequencing was performed with immunoSEQ multiplex PCR; in TCRdb, only in-frame clones are kept and a portion is missing. Of some 130,000 clones listed, approximately 61% were seen once; the top ten hold over 1.5%. What was sequenced was PBMCs. The receptors were sampled from a human donor in good health.

The gene calls are TRBV5-5 and TRBJ2-2, with 8 bases aligning to TRBD2. The V and J ends lost 3 bases and 2 bases, in that order; junction bases with no gene match: 6. The CDR3 runs to 16 residues. Germline V gene lookup returns CDR1 SGHKS and CDR2 YYEKEE (reference sequence). The CDR3 DNA reads as TGTGCCAGCAGCTGGGAAAGCGGGAGAAACACCGGGGAGCTGTTTTTT. Amino acids: CASSWESGRNTGELFF. The full variable domain, its missing parts supplied by reference TRBV5-5 and TRBJ2-2, is DAGVTQSPTHLIKTRGQQVTLRCSPISGHKSVSWYQQVLGQGPQFIFQYYEKEERGRGNFPDRFSARQFPNYSSELNVNALLLGDSALYLCASSWESGRNTGELFFGEGSRLTVL.

The chain links TRBV7-9 to TRBJ1-4; possibly TRBD1 for D (5 bases). With 4 bases removed from V and 0 bases from J, the gap between germline ends came to 9 bases. Germline-derived CDR1 and CDR2 are SEHNR and FQNEAQ (reference sequence). The CDR3 has 15 residues. CDR3: CASSSGLSTNEKLFF. CDR3 coding DNA: TGTGCCAGCAGCTCAGGGCTGTCAACTAATGAAAAACTGTTTTTT.

The V call is TRBV4-1, the J call TRBJ2-3, with D maybe TRBD2 (6 bases). Germline CDR1 and CDR2: MGHRA and YSYEKL. This CDR3 is 16 amino acids long. V was pared by 1 base and J by 0 bases, with 11 bases between. The CDR3 here is CASSQGRGTSTDTQYF. CDR3 coding DNA: TGCGCCAGCAGCCAAGGACGAGGGACTAGCACAGATACGCAGTATTTT.

The chain carries TRBV4-3 and TRBJ1-5; 9 nucleotides match TRBD1. CDR1 and CDR2 (germline): LGHNA, YSLEER. The CDR3 totals 15 residues. Germline trimming cut 0 bases from V and 5 bases from J; bases unmatched to any gene: 2. Here the CDR3 reads CASSQDGQGYQPQHF. The CDR3 bases are TGCGCCAGCAGCCAAGATGGACAGGGGTATCAGCCCCAGCATTTT.

This clone was recorded only once. Other DNA sequences within the sample encode an identical CDR3. J is TRBJ2-1 and V is TRBV5-4; 16 nucleotides align to TRBD2. V was pared by 3 bases and J by 4 bases, with 7 bases of the junction left unmatched. Germline-derived CDR1 and CDR2 are SGHNT and YYREEE (reference sequence). This CDR3 region has 18 residues. The CDR3 here is CASSSGTSGRASYNEQFF. CDR3 DNA sequence: TGTGCCAGCAGCTCCGGGACTAGCGGGAGGGCCAGTTACAATGAGCAGTTCTTC.